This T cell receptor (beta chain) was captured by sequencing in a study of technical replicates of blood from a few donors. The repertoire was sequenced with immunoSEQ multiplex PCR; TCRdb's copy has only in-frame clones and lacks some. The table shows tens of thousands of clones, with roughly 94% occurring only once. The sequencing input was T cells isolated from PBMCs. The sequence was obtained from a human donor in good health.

Here the CDR3 DNA reads TGTGCCAGCAAGATTAGTGGGGACAGGTATCAGCCCCAGCATTTT. It specifies CASKISGDRYQPQHF. This chain connects TRBV28 to TRBJ1-5; TRBD1 matches at 8 bases. The CDR3 length is 15 residues. The germline V gene has CDR1 MDHEN and CDR2 SYDVKM. V dropped 7 bases and J dropped 5; count of bases not matched to a gene: 10. Based on the CDR3 plus reference TRBV28 and TRBJ1-5, the full variable domain is DVKVTQSSRYLVKRTGEKVFLECVQDMDHENMFWYRQDPGLGLRLIYFSYDVKMKEKGDIPEGYSVSREKKERFSLILESASTNQTSMYLCASKISGDRYQPQHFGDGTRLSIL.